This T cell receptor (beta chain) comes out of a study of beta chain features in type 1 diabetes. The investigators reverse transcribed all of the isolated RNA, so they sequenced expressed TCRB transcripts. TCRdb's table, derived via immunoSEQ multiplex PCR, lists solely in-frame clones and lacks some. This table has some 230,000 clones, more than 9% appearing once. General study findings and limits: In cDNA sequencing, cells with high TCR expression could be over-represented. For type 1 diabetes patients, VDJ junctions showed fewer insertions and more deletions.

In this sample, this clone turned up many times. Its antigen is not known. This CDR3 region has 12 residues. The V end was cut by 1 base, the J end by 5 bases, with 5 bases between. Looked up from germline, CDR1 is LGHNA and CDR2 is YNFKEQ. The chain carries TRBV4-2 and TRBJ2-5; D is uncertain. The clonotype was recovered from a woman under 30 in good health. Sequencing input: naive CD4+ T cells from blood. CDR3 loop: CASSQGEETQYF. For the CDR3, the DNA is TGTGCCAGCAGCCAAGGAGAGGAGACCCAGTACTTC.